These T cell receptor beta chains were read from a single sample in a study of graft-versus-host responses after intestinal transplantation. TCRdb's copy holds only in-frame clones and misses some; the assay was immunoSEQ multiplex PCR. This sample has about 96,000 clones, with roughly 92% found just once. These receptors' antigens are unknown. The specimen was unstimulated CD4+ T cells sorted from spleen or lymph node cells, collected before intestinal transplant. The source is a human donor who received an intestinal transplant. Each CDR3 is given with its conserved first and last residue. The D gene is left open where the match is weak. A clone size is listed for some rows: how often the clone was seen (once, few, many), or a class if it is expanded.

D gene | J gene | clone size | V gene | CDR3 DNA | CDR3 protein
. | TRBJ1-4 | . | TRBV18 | TGTGCCAGCTCACTACGGGACACCCTTAATGAAAAACTGTTTTTT | CASSLRDTLNEKLFF
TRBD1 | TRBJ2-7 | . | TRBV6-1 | TGTGCCAGCAGTGAAGGGGGGACAGGGGGCTACGAGCAGTACTTC | CASSEGGTGGYEQYF
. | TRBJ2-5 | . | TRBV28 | TGTGCCAGCAGTTTGGAGGGGGGGGGAGAGACCCAGTACTTC | CASSLEGGGETQYF
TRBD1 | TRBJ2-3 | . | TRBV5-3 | TGTGCCAGAAGCGTACGGGACAGCCCGAAGCCCCCTACGCAGTATTTT | CARSVRDSPKPPTQYF
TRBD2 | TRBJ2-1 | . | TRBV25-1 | TGTGCCAGCAGTCCACGACTAGCGGGTAGAATAAATGAGCAGTTCTTC | CASSPRLAGRINEQFF
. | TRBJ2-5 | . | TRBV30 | TGTGCCTGGGGTAGGGGAGGCCAAGAGACCCAGTACTTC | CAWGRGGQETQYF
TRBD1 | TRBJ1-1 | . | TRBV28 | TGTGCCAGCAGTTTAAGCTCAGGGGGGAACACTGAAGCTTTCTTT | CASSLSSGGNTEAFF
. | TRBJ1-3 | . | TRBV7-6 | TGTGCCAGCAGCCTCTGGGGGGGCCGCTCTGGAAACACCATATATTTT | CASSLWGGRSGNTIYF
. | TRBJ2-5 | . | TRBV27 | TGTGCCAGCAGACCGGCCGGCGGGATCGTCCAAGAGACCCAGTACTTC | CASRPAGGIVQETQYF
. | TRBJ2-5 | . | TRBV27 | TGTGCCAGCAGTCTAGTAGGAGAGACCCAGTACTTC | CASSLVGETQYF
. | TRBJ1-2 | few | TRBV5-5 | TGTGCCAGCAGCATGTGGGGGACCGTCGGGTTGGAGGGCTACACCTTC | CASSMWGTVGLEGYTF
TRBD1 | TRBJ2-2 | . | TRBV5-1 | TGCGCCAGCAGCCTAGGACAGGGGGCGAGGACCGGGGAGCTGTTTTTT | CASSLGQGARTGELFF
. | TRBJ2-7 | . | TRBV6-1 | TGTGCCAGCAGGGCCTCGGAGACCTACGAGCAGTACTTC | CASRASETYEQYF
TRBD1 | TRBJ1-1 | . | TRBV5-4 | TGTGCCAGCACATCCCAGGGGGTGAACACTGAAGCTTTCTTT | CASTSQGVNTEAFF
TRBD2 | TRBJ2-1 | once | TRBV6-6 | TGTGCCAGCAGAGATCGGACTAGCGGGAGTATTAATGAGCAGTTCTTC | CASRDRTSGSINEQFF
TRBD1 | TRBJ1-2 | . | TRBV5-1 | TGCGCCAGCAGCCCTAGACAGGGGAAAAGCTATGGCTACACCTTC | CASSPRQGKSYGYTF
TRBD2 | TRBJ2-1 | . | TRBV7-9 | TGTGCCAGCAGCCTGCGGACTAGCCTATACAATGAGCAGTTCTTC | CASSLRTSLYNEQFF
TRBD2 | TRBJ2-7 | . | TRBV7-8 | TGTGCCAGCAGCTTAGTCACTAGCGTCGCAAAGTACGAGCAGTACTTC | CASSLVTSVAKYEQYF
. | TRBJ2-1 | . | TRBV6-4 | TGTGCCAGCAGACGGACAGATTTTCCCTACAATGAGCAGTTCTTC | CASRRTDFPYNEQFF
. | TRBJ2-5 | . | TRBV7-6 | TGTGCCAGCAGCTTTGAGTGGTCCCAGGAGACCCAGTACTTC | CASSFEWSQETQYF
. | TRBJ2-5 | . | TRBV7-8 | TGTGCCAGCAGCTTAATGCAGTCCCAAGAGACCCAGTACTTC | CASSLMQSQETQYF